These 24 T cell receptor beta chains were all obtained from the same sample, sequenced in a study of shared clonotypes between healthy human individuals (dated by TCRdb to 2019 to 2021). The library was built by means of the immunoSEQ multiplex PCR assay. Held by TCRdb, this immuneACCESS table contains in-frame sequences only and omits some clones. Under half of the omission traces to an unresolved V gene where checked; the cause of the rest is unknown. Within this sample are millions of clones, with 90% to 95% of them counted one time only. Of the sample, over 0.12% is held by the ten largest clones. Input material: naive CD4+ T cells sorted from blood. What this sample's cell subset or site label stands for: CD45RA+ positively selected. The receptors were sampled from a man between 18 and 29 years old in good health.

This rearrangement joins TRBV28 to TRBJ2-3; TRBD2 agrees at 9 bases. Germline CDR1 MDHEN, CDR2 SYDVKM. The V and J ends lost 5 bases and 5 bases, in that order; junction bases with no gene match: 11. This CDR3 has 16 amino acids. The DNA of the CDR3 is TGTGCCAGCAGTGATTTAGCGGGAGATCGGGGAGATACGCAGTATTTT. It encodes CASSDLAGDRGDTQYF.

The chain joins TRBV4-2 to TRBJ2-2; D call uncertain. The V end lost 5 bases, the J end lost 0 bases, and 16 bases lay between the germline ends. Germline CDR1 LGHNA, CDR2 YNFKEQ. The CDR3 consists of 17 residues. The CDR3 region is CASSVPGGTSNTGELFF. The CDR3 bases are TGTGCCAGCAGCGTCCCCGGTGGAACTTCGAACACCGGGGAGCTGTTTTTT.

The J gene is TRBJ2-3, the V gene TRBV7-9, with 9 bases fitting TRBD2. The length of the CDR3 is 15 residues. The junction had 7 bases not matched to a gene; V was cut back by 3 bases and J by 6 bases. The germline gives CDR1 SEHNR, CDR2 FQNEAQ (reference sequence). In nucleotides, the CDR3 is TGTGCCAGCAGCTTCATGCGGGAGGGCCGGGATACGCAGTATTTT. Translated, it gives CASSFMREGRDTQYF.

CDR3 bases: TGTGCCAGCAGCTTTGGACAGATCGTTCTTTACGAGCAGTACTTC. It is translated as CASSFGQIVLYEQYF. The chain employs TRBV11-2 and TRBJ2-7; D is perhaps TRBD1 (6 bases). The CDR3 totals 15 residues. CDR1 and CDR2 (germline): SGHAT, FQNNGV. V dropped 3 bases and J dropped 4 bases, with 16 bases sitting between them.

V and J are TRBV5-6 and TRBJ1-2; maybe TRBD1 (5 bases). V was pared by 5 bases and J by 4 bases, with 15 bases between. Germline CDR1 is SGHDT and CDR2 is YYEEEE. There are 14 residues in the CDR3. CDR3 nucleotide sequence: TGTGCCAGCAGATCCGGGACCATGGGCTATGGCTACACCTTC. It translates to CASRSGTMGYGYTF. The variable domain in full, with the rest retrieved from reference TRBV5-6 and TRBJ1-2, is DAGVTQSPTHLIKTRGQQVTLRCSPKSGHDTVSWYQQALGQGPQFIFQYYEEEERQRGNFPDRFSGHQFPNYSSELNVNALLLGDSALYLCASRSGTMGYGYTFGSGTRLTVV.

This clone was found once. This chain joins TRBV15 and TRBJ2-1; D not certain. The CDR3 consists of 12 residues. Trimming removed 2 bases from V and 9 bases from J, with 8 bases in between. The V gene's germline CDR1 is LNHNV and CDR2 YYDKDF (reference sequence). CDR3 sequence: CATSRPIGEQFF. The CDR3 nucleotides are TGTGCCACCAGCAGACCCATCGGTGAGCAGTTCTTC.

The chain's CDR3 is CASSFNRGAIQETQYF. CDR3 bases: TGTGCCAGCAGCTTCAACAGGGGCGCTATCCAAGAGACCCAGTACTTC. The gene calls are TRBV5-4 and TRBJ2-5, with 7 nucleotides matching TRBD1. The ends lost 2 bases at V and 1 base at J; junction bases unmatched: 8. Germline loops: CDR1 SGHNT, CDR2 YYREEE (reference sequence). CDR3 length equals 16 residues.

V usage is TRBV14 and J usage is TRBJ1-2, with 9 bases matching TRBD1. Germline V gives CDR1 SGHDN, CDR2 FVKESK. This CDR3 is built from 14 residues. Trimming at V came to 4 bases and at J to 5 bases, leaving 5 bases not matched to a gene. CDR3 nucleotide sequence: TGTGCCAGCAGCCTACCGGGACAGGGATATGGCTACACCTTC. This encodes CASSLPGQGYGYTF.

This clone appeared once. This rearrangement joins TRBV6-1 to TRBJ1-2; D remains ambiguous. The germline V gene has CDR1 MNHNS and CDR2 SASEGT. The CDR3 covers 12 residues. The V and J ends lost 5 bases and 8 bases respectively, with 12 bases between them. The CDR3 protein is CASSLDSEGYTF. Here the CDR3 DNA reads TGTGCCAGCAGTCTAGATAGTGAGGGCTACACCTTC.

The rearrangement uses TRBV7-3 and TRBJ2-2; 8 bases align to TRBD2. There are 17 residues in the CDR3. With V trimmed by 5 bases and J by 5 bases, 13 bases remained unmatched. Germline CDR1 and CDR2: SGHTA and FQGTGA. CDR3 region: CASSATGTRGYTGELFF. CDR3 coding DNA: TGTGCCAGCAGCGCGACCGGGACTAGGGGGTATACCGGGGAGCTGTTTTTT. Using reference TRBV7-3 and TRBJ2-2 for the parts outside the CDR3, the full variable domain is GAGVSQTPSNKVTEKGKYVELRCDPISGHTALYWYRQSLGQGPEFLIYFQGTGAADDSGLPNDRFFAVRPEGSVSTLKIQRTERGDSAVYLCASSATGTRGYTGELFFGEGSRLTVL.

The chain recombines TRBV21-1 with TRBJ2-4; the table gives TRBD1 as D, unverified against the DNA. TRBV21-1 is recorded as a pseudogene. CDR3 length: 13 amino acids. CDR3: CRSIERTVHIQYF. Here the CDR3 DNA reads TGCCGCAGCATAGAAAGGACAGTTCATATTCAGTACTTC.

The DNA of the CDR3 is TGTGCCATCAGTGATATGGGGGCGCGGGGTTCTTTCTTT. Translating gives CAISDMGARGSFF. The chain has TRBV10-3 and TRBJ1-1; D is perhaps TRBD1 (6 bases). CDR1 is ENHRY, CDR2 SYGVKD, per germline. This CDR3 is built from 13 residues. Between the trimmed V and J ends, which lost 3 bases and 12 bases, there was a span of 17 bases.

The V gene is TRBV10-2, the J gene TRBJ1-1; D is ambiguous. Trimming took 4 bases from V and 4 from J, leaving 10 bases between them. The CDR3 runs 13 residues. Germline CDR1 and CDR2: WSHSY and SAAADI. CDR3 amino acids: CASSARESTEAFF. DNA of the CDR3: TGCGCCAGCAGTGCGAGGGAAAGCACTGAAGCTTTCTTT.

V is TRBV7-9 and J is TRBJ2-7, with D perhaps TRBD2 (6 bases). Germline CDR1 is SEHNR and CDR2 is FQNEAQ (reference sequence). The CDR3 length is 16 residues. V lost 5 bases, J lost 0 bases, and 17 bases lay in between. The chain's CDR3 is CASSQKRDSFSYEQYF. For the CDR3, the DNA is TGTGCCAGCAGCCAAAAGAGGGACTCCTTCTCCTACGAGCAGTACTTC.

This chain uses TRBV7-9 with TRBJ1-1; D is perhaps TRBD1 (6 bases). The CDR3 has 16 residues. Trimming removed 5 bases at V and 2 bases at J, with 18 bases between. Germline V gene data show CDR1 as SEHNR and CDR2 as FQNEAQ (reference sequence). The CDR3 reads CASSRYLGQINTEAFF. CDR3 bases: TGTGCCAGCAGCCGCTACCTAGGACAGATAAACACTGAAGCTTTCTTT. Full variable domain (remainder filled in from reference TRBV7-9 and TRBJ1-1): DTGVSQNPRHKITKRGQNVTFRCDPISEHNRLYWYRQTLGQGPEFLTYFQNEAQLEKSRLLSDRFSAERPKGSFSTLEIQRTEQGDSAMYLCASSRYLGQINTEAFFGQGTRLTVV.

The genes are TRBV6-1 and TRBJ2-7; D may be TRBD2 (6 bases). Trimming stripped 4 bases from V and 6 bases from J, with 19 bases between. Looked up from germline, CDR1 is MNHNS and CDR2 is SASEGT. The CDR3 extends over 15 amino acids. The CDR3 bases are TGTGCCAGCAGTGCCCCTCTTCCGGCTAGCGCCGAGCAGTACTTC. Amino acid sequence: CASSAPLPASAEQYF.

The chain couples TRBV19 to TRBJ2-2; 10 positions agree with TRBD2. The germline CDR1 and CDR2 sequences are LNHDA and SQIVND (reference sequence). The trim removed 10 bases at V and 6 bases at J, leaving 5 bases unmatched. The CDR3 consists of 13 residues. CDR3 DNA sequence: TGTGCCACCACTGGACTAGCGGCCGGGGAGCTGTTTTTT. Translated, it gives CATTGLAAGELFF.

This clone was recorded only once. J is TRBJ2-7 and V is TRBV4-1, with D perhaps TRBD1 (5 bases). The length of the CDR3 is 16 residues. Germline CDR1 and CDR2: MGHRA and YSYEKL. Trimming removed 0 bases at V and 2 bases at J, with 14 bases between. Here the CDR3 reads CASSQDRLGVPYEQYF. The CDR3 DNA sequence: TGCGCCAGCAGCCAAGACCGGCTAGGGGTTCCCTACGAGCAGTACTTC.

The CDR3 loop is CASSLSRDELFF. In DNA form, the CDR3 reads TGCGCCAGCAGCTTGTCGCGGGACGAGCTGTTTTTT. This rearrangement joins TRBV5-1 to TRBJ2-2; maybe TRBD2 (6 bases). CDR3 length: 12 amino acids. Trimming took off 1 base at V and 11 bases at J, with 9 bases between the two ends. Germline assignment: CDR1 SGHRS and CDR2 YFSETQ.

CDR3 bases: TGTGCCAGCAGCCCGGGACAGCAGTTCGATGAGCAGTTCTTC. It translates to CASSPGQQFDEQFF. The V call is TRBV7-9, the J call TRBJ2-1; TRBD1 agrees at 7 bases. V lost 5 bases and J lost 8; bases outside the gene matches: 9. Germline assignment: CDR1 SEHNR and CDR2 FQNEAQ (reference sequence). The CDR3 spans 14 residues.

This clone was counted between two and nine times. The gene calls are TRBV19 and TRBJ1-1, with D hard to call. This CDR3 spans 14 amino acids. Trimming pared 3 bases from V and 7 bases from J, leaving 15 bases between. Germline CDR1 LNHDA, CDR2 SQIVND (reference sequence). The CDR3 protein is CASSMQTAWGEAFF. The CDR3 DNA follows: TGTGCCAGTAGTATGCAAACTGCCTGGGGTGAAGCTTTCTTT.

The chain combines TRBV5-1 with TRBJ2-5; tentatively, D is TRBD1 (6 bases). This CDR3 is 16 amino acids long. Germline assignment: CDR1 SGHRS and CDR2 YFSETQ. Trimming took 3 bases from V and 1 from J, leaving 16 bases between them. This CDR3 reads CASSSGRGPSQETQYF. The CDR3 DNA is TGCGCCAGCAGCTCAGGCAGGGGACCCTCCCAAGAGACCCAGTACTTC.

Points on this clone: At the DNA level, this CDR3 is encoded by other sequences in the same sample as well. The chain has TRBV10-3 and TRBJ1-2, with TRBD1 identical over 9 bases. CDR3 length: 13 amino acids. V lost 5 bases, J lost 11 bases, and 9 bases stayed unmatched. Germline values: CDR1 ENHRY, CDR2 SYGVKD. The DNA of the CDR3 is TGTGCCATCAGTTGGGACAGGGAGGTCGGTTACACCTTC. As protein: CAISWDREVGYTF.

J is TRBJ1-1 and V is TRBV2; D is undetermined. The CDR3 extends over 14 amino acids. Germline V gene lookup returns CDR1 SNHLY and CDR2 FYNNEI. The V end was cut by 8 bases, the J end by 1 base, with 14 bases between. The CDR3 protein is CASGPTSPNTEAFF. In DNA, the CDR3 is TGTGCCAGCGGTCCCACGTCACCGAACACTGAAGCTTTCTTT. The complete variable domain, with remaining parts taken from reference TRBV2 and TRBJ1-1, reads EPEVTQTPSHQVTQMGQEVILRCVPISNHLYFYWYRQILGQKVEFLVSFYNNEISEKSEIFDDQFSVERPDGSNFTLKIRSTKLEDSAMYFCASGPTSPNTEAFFGQGTRLTVV.